Below, 9 T cell receptor beta chains from the same sample are listed, as sequenced in a study of regulatory dendritic cells for organ transplantation. Sorted subsets were CFSE-labeled and cultured 4 to 6 days with allogeneic dendritic cells. Sequencing used immunoSEQ multiplex PCR; TCRdb keeps in-frame clones, though not all of them. The sample holds around 11,000 clones; 65% to 85% are singletons and the top ten take approximately 2.5%. Their cognate antigens are unknown. The sequenced material came from memory CD4+ T cells from blood cultured with dendritic cells. Subset given: CD45RO+ memory T cells. These receptors were collected from a human donor in good health.

This clone came up a few times. The chain couples TRBV5-6 to TRBJ1-2; possible D gene TRBD1, 6 bases. V was trimmed by 5 bases and J by 4 bases, leaving 18 bases between them. Germline loops: CDR1 SGHDT, CDR2 YYEEEE. The CDR3 consists of 15 residues. The CDR3 sequence: CASSGVGGNFYGYTF. The CDR3 DNA reads TGTGCCAGCAGTGGTGTAGGGGGAAACTTCTATGGCTACACCTTC.

The rearrangement uses TRBV9 and TRBJ1-2, with D possibly being TRBD1 (6 bases). The germline V and J ends were trimmed by 0 bases and 8 bases, with 14 bases remaining between them. Germline CDR1 is SGDLS and CDR2 is YYNGEE. The CDR3 totals 14 residues. CDR3 nucleotide sequence: TGTGCCAGCAGCGTAGCTAGGGGCAGGGGCGGCTACACCTTC. Translation gives CASSVARGRGGYTF. Combining the CDR3 with reference TRBV9 and TRBJ1-2 gives the whole variable domain DSGVTQTPKHLITATGQRVTLRCSPRSGDLSVYWYQQSLDQGLQFLIQYYNGEERAKGNILERFSAQQFPDLHSELNLSSLELGDSALYFCASSVARGRGGYTFGSGTRLTVV.

This chain joins TRBV7-9 and TRBJ1-1; D not resolved. V dropped 11 bases and J dropped 8 bases, with 21 bases sitting between them. CDR1 is SEHNR, CDR2 FQNEAQ, per germline (reference sequence). This CDR3 contains 13 residues. The CDR3 bases are TGTGCCTCTGAATCGGGGAGAGGCGAGGAAGCTTTCTTT. It translates to CASESGRGEEAFF. The entire variable domain, with the rest obtained from reference TRBV7-9 and TRBJ1-1, is as follows: DTGVSQNPRHKITKRGQNVTFRCDPISEHNRLYWYRQTLGQGPEFLTYFQNEAQLEKSRLLSDRFSAERPKGSFSTLEIQRTEQGDSAMYLCASESGRGEEAFFGQGTRLTVV.

The table lists this clone with a count of one. This rearrangement joins TRBV12-2 to TRBJ2-7; TRBD1 is the table's D call and was not checked against the DNA. TRBV12-2 is recorded as a pseudogene. This CDR3 comprises 14 residues. Here the CDR3 DNA reads TGTGCAAGTCGCGGGGGGACAGCGGTATACGAGCAGTACTTC. Amino acid sequence: CASRGGTAVYEQYF.

This chain links TRBV6-1 with TRBJ1-4; TRBD1 aligns across 7 bases. The CDR3 contains 20 residues. After removal of 0 bases from V and 3 bases from J, the junction contained 16 bases not matched to a gene. Germline CDR1 MNHNS, CDR2 SASEGT. The chain's CDR3 is CASSEAVVWITGEANEKLFF. The CDR3 DNA reads as TGTGCCAGCAGTGAAGCAGTGGTTTGGATAACAGGGGAAGCTAATGAAAAACTGTTTTTT.

The chain joins TRBV9 to TRBJ1-5; D remains ambiguous. This CDR3 region has 15 residues. The germline V gene has CDR1 SGDLS and CDR2 YYNGEE. V was shortened by 2 bases and J by 0 bases, with 9 bases between the two germline ends. CDR3 sequence: CASSVDPHSNQPQHF. The CDR3 DNA follows: TGTGCCAGCAGCGTTGATCCCCATAGCAATCAGCCCCAGCATTTT.

V usage is TRBV7-2 and J usage is TRBJ1-5; D is possibly TRBD1 (6 bases). Germline V CDR1 and CDR2: SGHTA, FQGNSA. V was trimmed by 5 bases and J by 0 bases, leaving 11 bases between them. The CDR3 sequence is 15 residues long. The CDR3 DNA sequence: TGTGCCAGCAGCGTACAGGGAGTTAGCAATCAGCCCCAGCATTTT. This encodes CASSVQGVSNQPQHF.

The chain couples TRBV21-1 to TRBJ1-2; TRBD1 is the table's D call, not checked against the DNA. TRBV21-1 is a pseudogene. The CDR3 spans 17 residues. The CDR3 region has the DNA TGTGCCAGCACCCGAGGTGAAGAAGACAGGTCCCTTTATGGCTACACCTTC. Protein sequence: CASTRGEEDRSLYGYTF.

The rearrangement links TRBV19 to TRBJ1-5; 8 nucleotides match TRBD1. The V and J ends lost 4 bases and 2 bases, in that order; junction bases with no gene match: 10. The CDR3 extends over 17 amino acids. Germline-derived CDR1 and CDR2 are LNHDA and SQIVND (reference sequence). CDR3 region: CASSTYRGEGGNQPQHF. In DNA form, the CDR3 reads TGTGCCAGTAGTACATACAGGGGGGAGGGTGGCAATCAGCCCCAGCATTTT.